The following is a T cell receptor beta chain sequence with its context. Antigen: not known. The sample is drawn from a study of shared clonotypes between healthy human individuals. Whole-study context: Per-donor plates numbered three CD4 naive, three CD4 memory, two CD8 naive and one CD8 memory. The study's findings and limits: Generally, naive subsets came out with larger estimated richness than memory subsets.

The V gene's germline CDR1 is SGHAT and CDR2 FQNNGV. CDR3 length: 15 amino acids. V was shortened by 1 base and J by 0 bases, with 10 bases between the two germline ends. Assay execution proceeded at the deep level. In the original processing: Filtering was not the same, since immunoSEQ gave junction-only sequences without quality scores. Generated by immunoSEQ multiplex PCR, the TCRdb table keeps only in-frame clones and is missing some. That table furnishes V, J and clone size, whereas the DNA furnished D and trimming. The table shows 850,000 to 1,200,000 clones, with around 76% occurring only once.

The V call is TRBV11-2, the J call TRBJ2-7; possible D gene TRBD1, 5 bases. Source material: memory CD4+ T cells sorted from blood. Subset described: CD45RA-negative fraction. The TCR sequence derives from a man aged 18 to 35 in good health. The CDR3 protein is CASSLADTISYEQYF. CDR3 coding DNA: TGTGCCAGCAGCTTAGCGGACACCATCTCCTACGAGCAGTACTTC.